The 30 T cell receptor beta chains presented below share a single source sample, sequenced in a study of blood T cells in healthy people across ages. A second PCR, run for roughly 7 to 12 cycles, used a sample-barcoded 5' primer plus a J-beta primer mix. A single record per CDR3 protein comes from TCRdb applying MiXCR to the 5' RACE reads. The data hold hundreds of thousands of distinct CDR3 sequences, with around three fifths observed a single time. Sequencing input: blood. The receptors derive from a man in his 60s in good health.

CDR3: CASSLGELGTDTQYF. CDR3 bases: TGCGCCAGCAGCTTGGGGGAGTTGGGCACAGATACGCAGTATTTT. The V and J genes are TRBV5-1 and TRBJ2-3, with D possibly being TRBD2 (5 bases). CDR3 length equals 15 residues. Trimming left V 0 bases short and J 1 base short, with 9 bases between. CDR1 and CDR2 from the germline V gene are SGHRS and YFSETQ.

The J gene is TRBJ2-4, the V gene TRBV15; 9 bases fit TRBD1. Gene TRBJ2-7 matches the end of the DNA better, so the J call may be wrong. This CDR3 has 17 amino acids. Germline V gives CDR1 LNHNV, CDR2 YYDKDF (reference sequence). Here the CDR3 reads CATSRDAGQGGSYEQYF. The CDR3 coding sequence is TGTGCCACCAGCAGAGATGCGGGACAGGGAGGATCCTACGAGCAGTACTTC.

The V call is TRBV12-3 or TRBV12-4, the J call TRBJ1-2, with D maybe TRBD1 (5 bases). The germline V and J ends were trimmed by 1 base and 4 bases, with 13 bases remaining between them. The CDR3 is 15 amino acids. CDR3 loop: CASSLDGALGYGYTF. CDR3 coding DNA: TGTGCCAGCAGTTTAGACGGGGCCCTTGGCTATGGCTACACCTTC.

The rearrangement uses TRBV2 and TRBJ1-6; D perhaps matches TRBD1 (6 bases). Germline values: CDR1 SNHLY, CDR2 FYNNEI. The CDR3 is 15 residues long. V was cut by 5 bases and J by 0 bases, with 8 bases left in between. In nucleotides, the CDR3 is TGTGCCAGCAGTTGGACAGACTCCTATAATTCACCCCTCCACTTT. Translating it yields CASSWTDSYNSPLHF.

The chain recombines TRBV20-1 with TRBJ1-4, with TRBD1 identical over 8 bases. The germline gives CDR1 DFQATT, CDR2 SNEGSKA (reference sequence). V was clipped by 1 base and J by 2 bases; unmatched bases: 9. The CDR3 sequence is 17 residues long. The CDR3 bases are TGCAGTGCTAGAGTACCACGACAGGGGATCACTAATGAAAAACTGTTTTTT. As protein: CSARVPRQGITNEKLFF.

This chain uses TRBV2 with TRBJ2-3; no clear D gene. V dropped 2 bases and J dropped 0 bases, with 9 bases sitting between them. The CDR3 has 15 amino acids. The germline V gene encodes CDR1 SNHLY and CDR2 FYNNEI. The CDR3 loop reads CASSEYGRSTDTQYF. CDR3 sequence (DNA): TGTGCCAGCAGTGAATACGGCAGGAGCACAGATACGCAGTATTTT.

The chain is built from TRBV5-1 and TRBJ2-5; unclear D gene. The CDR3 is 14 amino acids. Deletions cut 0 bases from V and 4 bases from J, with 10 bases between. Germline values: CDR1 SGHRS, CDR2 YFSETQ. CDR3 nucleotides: TGCGCCAGCAGCTTGGTTAAGTCGGGAGAGACCCAGTACTTC. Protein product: CASSLVKSGETQYF.

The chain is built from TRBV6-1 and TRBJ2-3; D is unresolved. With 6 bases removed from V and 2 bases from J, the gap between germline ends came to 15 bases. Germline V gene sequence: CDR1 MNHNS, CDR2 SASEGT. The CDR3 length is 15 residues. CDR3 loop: CASRLGRTYTDTQYF. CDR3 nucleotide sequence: TGTGCCAGCAGGTTGGGCAGGACCTACACAGATACGCAGTATTTT.

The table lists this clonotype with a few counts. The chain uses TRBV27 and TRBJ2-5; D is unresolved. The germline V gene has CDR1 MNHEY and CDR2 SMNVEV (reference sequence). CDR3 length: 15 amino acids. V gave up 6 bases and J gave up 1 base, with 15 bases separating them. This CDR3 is CASSPRKGFQETQYF. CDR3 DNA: TGTGCCAGCAGCCCGAGAAAAGGATTCCAAGAGACCCAGTACTTC.

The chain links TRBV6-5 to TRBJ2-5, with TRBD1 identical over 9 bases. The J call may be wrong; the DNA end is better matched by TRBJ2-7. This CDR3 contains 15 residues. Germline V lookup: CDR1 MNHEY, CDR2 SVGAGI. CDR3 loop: CASSSRGQGSYEQYF. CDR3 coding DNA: TGTGCCAGCAGCTCCCGGGGACAGGGTAGCTACGAGCAGTACTTC.

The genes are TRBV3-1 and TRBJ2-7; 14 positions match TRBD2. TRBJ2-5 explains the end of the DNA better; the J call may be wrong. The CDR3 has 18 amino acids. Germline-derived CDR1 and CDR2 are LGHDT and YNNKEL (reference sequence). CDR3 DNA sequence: TGTGCCAGCAGCCAAGATGGGACTAGCGGGGGCTACCAAGAGACCCAGTACTTC. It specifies CASSQDGTSGGYQETQYF.

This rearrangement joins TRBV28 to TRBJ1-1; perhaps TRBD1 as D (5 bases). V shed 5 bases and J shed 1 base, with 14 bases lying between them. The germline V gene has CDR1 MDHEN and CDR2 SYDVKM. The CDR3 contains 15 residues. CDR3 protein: CASSPYTRGNTEAFF. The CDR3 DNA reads TGTGCCAGCAGTCCATACACTAGGGGGAACACTGAAGCTTTCTTT.

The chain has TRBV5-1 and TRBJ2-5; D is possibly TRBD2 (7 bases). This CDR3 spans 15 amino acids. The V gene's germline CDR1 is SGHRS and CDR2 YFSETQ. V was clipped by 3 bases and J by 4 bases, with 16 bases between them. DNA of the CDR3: TGCGCCAGCAGCTCCACCGGGGGGCTGACAGAGACCCAGTACTTC. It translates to CASSSTGGLTETQYF.

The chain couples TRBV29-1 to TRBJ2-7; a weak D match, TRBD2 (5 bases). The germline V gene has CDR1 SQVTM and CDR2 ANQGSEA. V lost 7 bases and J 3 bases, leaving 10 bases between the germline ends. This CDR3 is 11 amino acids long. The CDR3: CSGHRGYEQYF. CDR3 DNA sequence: TGCAGCGGCCACCGGGGCTACGAGCAGTACTTC.

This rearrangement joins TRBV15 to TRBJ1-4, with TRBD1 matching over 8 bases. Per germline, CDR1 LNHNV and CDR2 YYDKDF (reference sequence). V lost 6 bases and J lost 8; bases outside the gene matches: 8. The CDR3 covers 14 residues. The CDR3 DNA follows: TGTGCCACCAGGGCTATGGACAGGGTGGAAAAACTGTTTTTT. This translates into CATRAMDRVEKLFF.

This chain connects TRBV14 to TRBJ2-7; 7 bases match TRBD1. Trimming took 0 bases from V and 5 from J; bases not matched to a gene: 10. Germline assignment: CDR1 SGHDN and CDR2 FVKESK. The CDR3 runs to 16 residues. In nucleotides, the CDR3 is TGTGCCAGCAGCCAAGAAGTCCAGACAGGGAAAAACGAGCAGTACTTC. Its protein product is CASSQEVQTGKNEQYF.

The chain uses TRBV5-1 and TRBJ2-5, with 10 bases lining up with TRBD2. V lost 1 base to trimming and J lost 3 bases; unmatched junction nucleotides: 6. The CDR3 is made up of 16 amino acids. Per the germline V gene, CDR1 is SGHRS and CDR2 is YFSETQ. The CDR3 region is CASSLNGGLAEETQYF. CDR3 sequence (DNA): TGCGCCAGCAGCTTGAATGGCGGACTAGCGGAAGAGACCCAGTACTTC.

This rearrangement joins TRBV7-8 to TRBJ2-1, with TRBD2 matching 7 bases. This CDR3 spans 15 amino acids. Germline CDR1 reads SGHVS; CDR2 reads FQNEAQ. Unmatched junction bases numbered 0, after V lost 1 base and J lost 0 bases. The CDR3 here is CASSLGDYSYNEQFF. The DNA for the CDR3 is TGTGCCAGCAGCTTAGGGGACTACTCCTACAATGAGCAGTTCTTC.

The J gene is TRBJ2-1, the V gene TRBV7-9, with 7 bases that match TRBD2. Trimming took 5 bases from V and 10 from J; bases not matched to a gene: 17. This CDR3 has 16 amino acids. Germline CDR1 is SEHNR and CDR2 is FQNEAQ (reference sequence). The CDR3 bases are TGTGCCAGCAGCCCCCGTATCCTAGCGGCCCCGAGGGAGCAGTTCTTC. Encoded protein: CASSPRILAAPREQFF.

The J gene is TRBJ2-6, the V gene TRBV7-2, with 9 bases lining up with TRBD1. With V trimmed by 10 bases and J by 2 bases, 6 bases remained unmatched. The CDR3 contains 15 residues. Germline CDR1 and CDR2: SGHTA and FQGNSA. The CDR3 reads CATGTGLAGANVLTF. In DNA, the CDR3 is TGTGCCACCGGGACAGGGCTGGCTGGGGCCAACGTCCTGACTTTC.

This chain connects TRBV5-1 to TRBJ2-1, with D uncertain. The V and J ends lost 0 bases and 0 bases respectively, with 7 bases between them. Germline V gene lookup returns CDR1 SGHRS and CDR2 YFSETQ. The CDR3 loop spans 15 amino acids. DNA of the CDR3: TGCGCCAGCAGCTTGGTACAGAGCTCCTACAATGAGCAGTTCTTC. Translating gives CASSLVQSSYNEQFF.

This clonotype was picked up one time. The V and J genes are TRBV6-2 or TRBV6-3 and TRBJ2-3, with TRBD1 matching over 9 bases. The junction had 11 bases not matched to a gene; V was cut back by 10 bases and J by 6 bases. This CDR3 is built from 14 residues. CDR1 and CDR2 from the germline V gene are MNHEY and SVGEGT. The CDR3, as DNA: TGTGCCACAGCTCGGACAGGGGCAGGGGATACGCAGTATTTT. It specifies CATARTGAGDTQYF.

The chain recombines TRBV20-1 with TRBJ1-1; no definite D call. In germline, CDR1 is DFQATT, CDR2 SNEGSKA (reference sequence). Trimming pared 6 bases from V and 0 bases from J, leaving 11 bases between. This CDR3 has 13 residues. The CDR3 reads CSATQYMNTEAFF. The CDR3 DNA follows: TGCAGTGCCACCCAGTACATGAACACTGAAGCTTTCTTT.

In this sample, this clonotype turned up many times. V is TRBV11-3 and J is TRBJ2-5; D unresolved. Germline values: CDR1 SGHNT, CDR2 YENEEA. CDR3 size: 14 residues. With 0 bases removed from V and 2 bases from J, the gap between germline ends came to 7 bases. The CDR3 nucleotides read TGTGCCAGCAGCTTAGATTCGGCTCAAGAGACCCAGTACTTC. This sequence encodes CASSLDSAQETQYF.

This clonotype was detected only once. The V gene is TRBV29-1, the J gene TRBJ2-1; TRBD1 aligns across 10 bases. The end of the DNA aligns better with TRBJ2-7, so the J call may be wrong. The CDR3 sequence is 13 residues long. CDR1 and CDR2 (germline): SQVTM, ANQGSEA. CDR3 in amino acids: CSVSTGGYNEQYF. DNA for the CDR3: TGCAGCGTATCGACAGGGGGCTACAATGAGCAGTACTTC.

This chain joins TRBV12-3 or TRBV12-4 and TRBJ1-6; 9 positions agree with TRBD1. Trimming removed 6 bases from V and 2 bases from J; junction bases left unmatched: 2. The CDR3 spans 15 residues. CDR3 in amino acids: CASSGTGTYNSPLHF. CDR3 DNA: TGTGCCAGCAGCGGGACAGGGACCTATAATTCACCCCTCCACTTT.

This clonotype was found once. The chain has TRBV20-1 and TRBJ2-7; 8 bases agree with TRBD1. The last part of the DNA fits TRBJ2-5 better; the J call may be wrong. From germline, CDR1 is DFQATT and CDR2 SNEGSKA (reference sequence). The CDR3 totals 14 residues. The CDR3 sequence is CSARSGTGGETQYF. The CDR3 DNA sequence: TGCAGTGCTCGGTCCGGGACAGGCGGGGAGACCCAGTACTTC.

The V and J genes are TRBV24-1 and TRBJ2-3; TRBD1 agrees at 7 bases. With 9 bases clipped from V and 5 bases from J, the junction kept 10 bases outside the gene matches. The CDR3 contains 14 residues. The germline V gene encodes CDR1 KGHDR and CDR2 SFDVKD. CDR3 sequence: CATRHRTGGDTQYF. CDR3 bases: TGTGCCACCCGCCACCGGACAGGTGGAGATACGCAGTATTTT.

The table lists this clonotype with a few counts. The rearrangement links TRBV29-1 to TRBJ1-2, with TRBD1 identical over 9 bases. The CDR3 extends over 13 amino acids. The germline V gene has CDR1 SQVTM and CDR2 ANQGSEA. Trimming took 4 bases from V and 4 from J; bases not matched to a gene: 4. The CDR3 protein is CSVAKTGGYGYTF. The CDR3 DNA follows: TGCAGCGTTGCCAAGACAGGGGGCTATGGCTACACCTTC. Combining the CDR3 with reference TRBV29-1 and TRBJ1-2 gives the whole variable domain SAVISQKPSRDICQRGTSLTIQCQVDSQVTMMFWYRQQPGQSLTLIATANQGSEATYESGFVIDKFPISRPNLTFSTLTVSNMSPEDSSIYLCSVAKTGGYGYTFGSGTRLTVV.

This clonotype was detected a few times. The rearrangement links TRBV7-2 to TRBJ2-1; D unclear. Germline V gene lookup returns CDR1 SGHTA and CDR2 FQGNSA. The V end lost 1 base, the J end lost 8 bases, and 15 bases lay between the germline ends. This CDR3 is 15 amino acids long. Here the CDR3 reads CASSLVVSQADEQFF. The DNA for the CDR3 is TGTGCCAGCAGCTTAGTCGTCTCCCAGGCGGATGAGCAGTTCTTC.